The T cell receptor beta chain under discussion was sequenced for a study of blood T cell repertoires in COVID-19. In the study's own analysis: Reference gene primers were amplified, and this amplification served to estimate nucleated cell counts. Generated by immunoSEQ multiplex PCR, the TCRdb table keeps only in-frame clones and is missing some. V and J calls and clone size come straight from that table; D and trimming were deduced from the DNA. The sample holds approximately 150,000 clones; 70% to 90% are singletons and the top ten take roughly 8%. Germline CDR1 ENHRY, CDR2 SYGVKD. V gave up 0 bases and J gave up 2 bases; unmatched junction bases: 4. The CDR3 runs 16 residues.

This TCR derives from a woman aged 55-75 years with acute or convalescent COVID-19. The specimen was peripheral blood. This rearrangement joins TRBV10-3 to TRBJ1-2; TRBD1 agrees at 9 bases. CDR3 nucleotide sequence: TGTGCCATCAGTGAGTCGAGGGACAGGGAAAACTATGGCTACACCTTC. Protein sequence: CAISESRDRENYGYTF.